This T cell receptor (beta chain) is from a study of OX40 agonist ivuxolimab in advanced cancers. In terms of the full investigation: Ivuxolimab was a fully human IgG2 agonistic monoclonal antibody targeting the costimulatory receptor OX40 (CD134). In the dose-escalation cohort, roughly 80% of patients were male, and the mean age was approximately 55 years, with a range of about 23 to 90. The monotherapy dose-escalation portion (N of about 57 patients) of the phase I ivuxolimab trial is reported in the paper. Intravenous ivuxolimab was administered to patients every 2 weeks at six dose levels: 0.01, 0.1, 0.3, 1.5, 3 and 10 mg/kg. Of the approximately 54 patients in dose escalation, some 20 had hepatocellular carcinoma, around 15 had melanoma, 9 had renal cell carcinoma and 9 had head and neck cancer. Patients were allowed to have had prior anti-PD-1, anti-PD-L1 or anti-CTLA-4 therapy, and 40% of the dose-escalation patients had previously received checkpoint inhibitors. The point of sequencing TCRbeta in the periphery was to test whether ivuxolimab changed TCR sequence diversity and drove clonal T-cell expansion. Partial responses were achieved by three dose-escalation patients, of whom one had hepatocellular carcinoma and two had cutaneous melanoma. Broad study findings and their caveats: Low levels of normalized T-cell clonal expansion were also seen in some patients who did not respond. In the 0.1-3.0 mg/kg groups, partial responders had among the lowest normalized peripheral clonal expansion, particularly in CD8+ T cells. Antigen specificity was not determined for the clonally expanded peripheral T cells. On average, CD8+ T cells showed more expanded clones than CD4+ T cells after ivuxolimab. Clonal expansion of both CD4+ and CD8+ blood T cells was observed from baseline to week 6 at doses 0.1 to 3.0 mg/kg.

Genomic DNA was isolated from the sorted cells so that the TCRbeta CDR3 region could be sequenced. The immunoSEQ Assay was used to sequence the TCRbeta CDR3 regions. TCRdb holds this immuneACCESS table with in-frame rearrangements only. Some clones are missing; in checked studies, unresolved V genes explain under half, and the rest has no known cause. The sample table records about 83,000 clones; approximately 90% of these occur just once. The top ten clones comprise 0.6% to 0.9% of the sample. The trial excluded patients who had a history of autoimmune disease or who were on systemic immunosuppression. Peripheral blood for TCR sequencing was drawn from every dose cohort at baseline, at cycle 4 day 1 and at cycle 7 day 1. The samples were drawn from a first-in-human, open-label, multicenter phase I dose-escalation trial of ivuxolimab. The trial enrolled adults with locally advanced or metastatic head and neck squamous cell, hepatocellular, melanoma or renal cell carcinoma. Before TCR sequencing, CD4+ and CD8+ T cells were separately sorted from peripheral blood.

As for this clone: Its antigen is still unknown. No much larger clonotype is one base removed from it; base qualities were not supplied.

Including the terminal cysteine and phenylalanine, the CDR3 comprises 15 residues. Only CDR3 DNA remains: 45 bases, in frame from the first base. V is cut by 0 bases and J by 5 bases, and the space between the germline ends is 14 bases. The germline V gene yields SGDLS for CDR1 and YYNGEE for CDR2. The material sequenced was CD4+ or CD8+ T cells sorted from blood, taken in a trial of the OX40 agonist ivuxolimab. The origin of this receptor is an adult with an advanced solid tumor such as melanoma, head and neck, liver or kidney cancer. The V gene is TRBV9 and the J gene is TRBJ1-2, with no confidently assigned D gene. The CDR3 region: CASSVATGSAYGYTF. Here is the DNA: TGTGCCAGCAGCGTAGCTACGGGGTCAGCATATGGCTACACCTTC.